What follows are 29 T cell receptor beta chains derived from one specimen sequenced in a study of shared clonotypes between healthy human individuals. Sequencing used immunoSEQ multiplex PCR; TCRdb keeps in-frame clones, though not all of them. The sample includes about 1.1 million clones, roughly 80% of them seen just once. Sequencing was done on a sample of memory CD4+ T cells from PBMCs. The sample's subset: CD45RA-negative fraction. The receptors stem from a young man in good health. Some clones in this sample may be carry-over from other donors' samples.

This clone was counted only a few times. The chain's CDR3 is CASSERRGNTEAFF. In DNA, the CDR3 is TGTGCCAGCAGTGAACGGCGGGGGAACACTGAAGCTTTCTTT. The rearrangement links TRBV2 to TRBJ1-1; D unclear. The CDR3 runs to 14 residues. Germline CDR1 reads SNHLY; CDR2 reads FYNNEI. Between the trimmed V and J ends, which lost 2 bases and 1 base, there was a span of 8 bases.

This clone was seen only a few times. For the CDR3, the DNA is TGTGCCAGCAGCAACACCCCCGACAGCCAAGAGACCCAGTACTTC. Protein: CASSNTPDSQETQYF. V usage is TRBV5-4 and J usage is TRBJ2-5; TRBD1 might be the D (5 bases). From germline, CDR1 is SGHNT and CDR2 YYREEE (reference sequence). The CDR3 consists of 15 residues. V was trimmed by 4 bases and J by 1 base, leaving 14 bases between them.

V gene TRBV5-4 combines with J gene TRBJ2-2; tentative D call: TRBD2 (6 bases). Germline V lookup: CDR1 SGHNT, CDR2 YYREEE (reference sequence). Between the trimmed V and J ends, which lost 0 bases and 6 bases, there was a span of 9 bases. The length of the CDR3 is 14 residues. CDR3 in DNA: TGTGCCAGCAGCTTGGAGGGACTCGCCGGGGAGCTGTTTTTT. It is translated as CASSLEGLAGELFF.

This clone was counted between two and nine times. At one end the junction does not follow the germline gene, possibly because of a read error. CDR3 sequence reads: CARSPAASVAQYF. CDR3 nucleotides: TGTGCCCGGAGTCCCGCAGCCTCCGTGGCCCAGTACTTC. The V gene is TRBV30, the J gene TRBJ2-5; D unresolved. Germline values: CDR1 GTSNPN, CDR2 SVGIG (reference sequence). This CDR3 region has 13 residues.

The chain recombines TRBV5-4 with TRBJ2-3, with D maybe TRBD2 (6 bases). V shed 0 bases and J shed 3 bases, with 8 bases lying between them. Germline values: CDR1 SGHNT, CDR2 YYREEE (reference sequence). The CDR3 spans 14 residues. The CDR3 DNA reads as TGTGCCAGCAGCTTGGCGGGACTTACAGATACGCAGTATTTT. Translated: CASSLAGLTDTQYF.

The DNA of the CDR3 is TGCGCCAGCAGCCAACTAGCGGGAGTGTACAATGAGCAGTTCTTC. Translation gives CASSQLAGVYNEQFF. The rearrangement joins TRBV4-3 to TRBJ2-1; 10 bases are shared with TRBD2. Germline-derived CDR1 and CDR2 are LGHNA and YSLEER. V shed 2 bases, J shed 4 bases, and the junction held 2 bases outside the gene matches. The CDR3 covers 15 residues.

A few counts support this clone. The chain is built from TRBV4-2 and TRBJ2-1; no clear D gene. V was shortened by 1 base and J by 6 bases, with 10 bases between the two germline ends. The CDR3 contains 14 residues. Germline V gives CDR1 LGHNA, CDR2 YNFKEQ. CDR3: CASSQGGPSNEQFF. CDR3 DNA: TGTGCCAGCAGCCAAGGCGGCCCCAGCAATGAGCAGTTCTTC.

V is TRBV5-1 and J is TRBJ1-1; D remains ambiguous. Trimming took 0 bases from V and 4 from J, leaving 10 bases between them. The CDR3 is 14 amino acids. Germline V gene sequence: CDR1 SGHRS, CDR2 YFSETQ. CDR3 protein: CASSLEGGFTEAFF. CDR3 sequence (DNA): TGCGCCAGCAGCTTGGAAGGAGGGTTCACTGAAGCTTTCTTT.

This chain connects TRBV5-1 to TRBJ1-2; no reliable D call. V was cut by 5 bases and J by 8 bases, with 16 bases left in between. Germline CDR1 SGHRS, CDR2 YFSETQ. This CDR3 has 13 amino acids. The CDR3 loop is CASRPDGLGGYTF. DNA of the CDR3: TGCGCCAGCAGGCCCGATGGCCTAGGGGGCTACACCTTC.

The V call is TRBV14, the J call TRBJ2-7, with TRBD1 identical over 10 bases. CDR1 is SGHDN and CDR2 is FVKESK in the germline V gene. CDR3 length: 15 residues. The V segment lost 3 bases and the J segment 5 bases; nucleotides outside the gene matches: 7. The CDR3 coding sequence is TGTGCCAGCAGCCATACAGGGGACAGGGGCCACGAGCAGTACTTC. This encodes CASSHTGDRGHEQYF. The variable domain in full, with the rest retrieved from reference TRBV14 and TRBJ2-7, is EAGVTQFPSHSVIEKGQTVTLRCDPISGHDNLYWYRRVMGKEIKFLLHFVKESKQDESGMPNNRFLAERTGGTYSTLKVQPAELEDSGVYFCASSHTGDRGHEQYFGPGTRLTVT.

The J gene is TRBJ1-4, the V gene TRBV2, with D maybe TRBD1 (5 bases). The germline V gene encodes CDR1 SNHLY and CDR2 FYNNEI. The CDR3 runs to 12 residues. V was pared by 5 bases and J by 12 bases, with 13 bases between. CDR3 in amino acids: CASSTGPEQLFF. Here the CDR3 DNA reads TGTGCCAGCAGTACAGGCCCGGAGCAACTGTTTTTT.

About this clone itself: Other nucleotide sequences from this sample produce the same CDR3. This sequence joins TRBV28 and TRBJ2-3; the D is unclear. This CDR3 is built from 12 residues. Trimming cost V 2 bases and J 2 bases, with 2 bases left between them. The germline gives CDR1 MDHEN, CDR2 SYDVKM. The CDR3 DNA sequence: TGTGCCAGCAGTTTAATCACAGATACGCAGTATTTT. This gives the protein CASSLITDTQYF.

The genes are TRBV10-2 and TRBJ2-1, with D unclear. The CDR3 totals 11 residues. CDR1 and CDR2 (germline): WSHSY, SAAADI. V gave up 4 bases and J gave up 9 bases, with 7 bases separating them. The CDR3 is CASSVGSEQFF. Written as DNA, the CDR3 is TGCGCCAGCAGTGTGGGTTCTGAGCAGTTCTTC.

V is TRBV19 and J is TRBJ2-2; D is possibly TRBD1 (6 bases). Per germline, CDR1 LNHDA and CDR2 SQIVND (reference sequence). This CDR3 spans 14 amino acids. V dropped 3 bases and J dropped 5 bases, with 10 bases sitting between them. In DNA form, the CDR3 reads TGTGCCAGTAGTATGGGGGCCCCGACCGGGGAGCTGTTTTTT. This gives the protein CASSMGAPTGELFF.

This chain connects TRBV6-6 to TRBJ1-2; 7 bases line up with TRBD1. The CDR3 extends over 13 amino acids. Germline loops: CDR1 MNHNY, CDR2 SVGAGI (reference sequence). V shed 6 bases, J shed 8 bases, and the junction held 9 bases outside the gene matches. As DNA, the CDR3 is TGTGCCAGCAGAGATGACAGGGCTAACGGCTACACCTTC. Protein: CASRDDRANGYTF.

The chain recombines TRBV10-3 with TRBJ1-3; possible D gene TRBD1, 6 bases. The germline V gene has CDR1 ENHRY and CDR2 SYGVKD. The V and J ends lost 10 bases and 2 bases respectively, with 15 bases between them. CDR3 size: 14 residues. CDR3 region: CATIHRETGNTIYF. The CDR3 region has the DNA TGTGCCACGATCCACAGGGAAACTGGAAACACCATATATTTT.

The chain combines TRBV28 with TRBJ2-2, with TRBD2 matching 7 bases. V was pared by 5 bases and J by 5 bases, with 11 bases of the junction left unmatched. This CDR3 has 16 residues. Germline V gives CDR1 MDHEN, CDR2 SYDVKM. This CDR3 reads CASSPGGGRRTGELFF. The CDR3 DNA is TGTGCCAGCAGTCCCGGTGGCGGGAGACGAACCGGGGAGCTGTTTTTT.

This clone was recorded a few times. The DNA for the CDR3 is TGTGCCAGCAGCCGGACTAGCGGGAGCAACTACAATGAGCAGTTCTTC. It yields the protein CASSRTSGSNYNEQFF. This chain links TRBV5-6 with TRBJ2-1; 13 bases are a match to TRBD2. Germline V gene lookup returns CDR1 SGHDT and CDR2 YYEEEE. The CDR3 loop spans 16 amino acids. With 4 bases clipped from V and 3 bases from J, the junction kept 4 bases outside the gene matches.

The V gene is TRBV9, the J gene TRBJ2-1; D may match TRBD1 or TRBD2 (5 bases each). Germline V lookup: CDR1 SGDLS, CDR2 YYNGEE. The CDR3 runs to 16 residues. The V end lost 0 bases, the J end lost 0 bases, and 10 bases lay between the germline ends. This CDR3 reads CASSVAGSYSYNEQFF. In DNA, the CDR3 is TGTGCCAGCAGCGTAGCAGGGAGCTACTCCTACAATGAGCAGTTCTTC. Full variable domain (rest looked up from reference TRBV9 and TRBJ2-1): DSGVTQTPKHLITATGQRVTLRCSPRSGDLSVYWYQQSLDQGLQFLIQYYNGEERAKGNILERFSAQQFPDLHSELNLSSLELGDSALYFCASSVAGSYSYNEQFFGPGTRLTVL.

The rearrangement joins TRBV27 to TRBJ1-2; D remains ambiguous. Germline V CDR1 and CDR2: MNHEY, SMNVEV (reference sequence). V gave up 0 bases and J gave up 3 bases, with 11 bases separating them. This CDR3 region has 15 residues. CDR3 DNA: TGTGCCAGCAGTTTATCGAATGGCAACCACTATGGCTACACCTTC. It specifies CASSLSNGNHYGYTF.

This clone was seen at least ten times. The chain joins TRBV5-5 to TRBJ2-3, with no clear D. V shed 4 bases and J shed 0 bases, with 9 bases lying between them. Germline CDR1 SGHKS, CDR2 YYEKEE (reference sequence). The CDR3 covers 14 residues. The CDR3 nucleotides read TGTGCCAGCAGCCACTCAGGTAGCACAGATACGCAGTATTTT. Protein sequence: CASSHSGSTDTQYF.

The chain is built from TRBV7-9 and TRBJ1-1; D might be TRBD1 (5 bases). The CDR3 has 15 residues. From germline, CDR1 is SEHNR and CDR2 FQNEAQ (reference sequence). V lost 5 bases to trimming and J lost 4 bases, with 17 bases between them. CDR3 DNA sequence: TGTGCCAGCAGCCAAGGAGGGACCCTGAGCACTGAAGCTTTCTTT. This codes for CASSQGGTLSTEAFF.

The rearrangement uses TRBV29-1 and TRBJ2-5; a weak D match, TRBD1 (6 bases). Germline V CDR1 and CDR2: SQVTM, ANQGSEA. This CDR3 comprises 13 residues. V was pared by 7 bases and J by 1 base, with 13 bases between. Here the CDR3 reads CSALKTGQETQYF. In DNA form, the CDR3 reads TGCAGCGCCCTAAAGACAGGCCAAGAGACCCAGTACTTC.

V and J are TRBV28 and TRBJ1-1; 9 nucleotides align to TRBD1. V lost 6 bases, J lost 4 bases, and 12 bases stayed unmatched. Germline CDR1 MDHEN, CDR2 SYDVKM. There are 16 residues in the CDR3. CDR3 bases: TGTGCCAGCAGGCAAGGGGGGACAGGGTTGAGCACTGAAGCTTTCTTT. The encoded protein is CASRQGGTGLSTEAFF.

The chain carries TRBV5-1 and TRBJ2-5; 7 bases agree with TRBD2. V lost 5 bases to trimming and J lost 5 bases; unmatched junction nucleotides: 3. The germline V gene encodes CDR1 SGHRS and CDR2 YFSETQ. The CDR3 runs to 12 residues. The DNA for the CDR3 is TGCGCCAGCAGGGGAGGGTATGAGACCCAGTACTTC. This encodes CASRGGYETQYF.

Concerning this clone: A read error may account for a junction end that differs from germline. The chain combines TRBV29-1 with TRBJ2-6; 12 nucleotides align to TRBD2. Germline V CDR1 and CDR2: SQVTM, ANQGSEA. The CDR3 sequence is 18 residues long. The CDR3, as DNA: TGCAGCGTTGCTAACAGAGGACTAGCGGGGTCTGGAGCCAACGTCCTGACTTTC. This codes for CSVANRGLAGSGANVLTF. The variable domain in full, with the rest retrieved from reference TRBV29-1 and TRBJ2-6, is SAVISQKPSRDICQRGTSLTIQCQVDSQVTMMFWYRQQPGQSLTLIATANQGSEATYESGFVIDKFPISRPNLTFSTLTVSNMSPEDSSIYLCSVANRGLAGSGANVLTFGAGSRLTVL.

This clone was observed once. The chain combines TRBV28 with TRBJ1-5, with 7 bases aligning to TRBD1. V trimming: 1 base; J trimming: 6 bases; junction bases outside the gene matches: 6. The CDR3 totals 15 residues. Per the germline V gene, CDR1 is MDHEN and CDR2 is SYDVKM. CDR3 DNA sequence: TGTGCCAGCAGTTTATTAGGGGGCAAGGCTCAGCCCCAGCATTTT. Its translation: CASSLLGGKAQPQHF.

The chain is built from TRBV4-1 and TRBJ1-4; TRBD1 is a possible D gene (5 bases). V lost 4 bases and J 0 bases, leaving 12 bases between the germline ends. This CDR3 has 16 amino acids. From germline, CDR1 is MGHRA and CDR2 YSYEKL. For the CDR3, the DNA is TGCGCCAGCAGCCCCCGACAGCAACCAACTAATGAAAAACTGTTTTTT. Encoded protein: CASSPRQQPTNEKLFF.

This clone was detected only once. The chain employs TRBV11-2 and TRBJ2-3; D may be TRBD1 or TRBD2 (5 bases each). V lost 3 bases to trimming and J lost 8 bases, with 6 bases between them. Germline lookup yields CDR1 SGHAT and CDR2 FQNNGV. CDR3 length: 11 amino acids. This chain's CDR3 is CASSFGGTQYF. CDR3 bases: TGTGCCAGCAGCTTTGGGGGTACGCAGTATTTT.